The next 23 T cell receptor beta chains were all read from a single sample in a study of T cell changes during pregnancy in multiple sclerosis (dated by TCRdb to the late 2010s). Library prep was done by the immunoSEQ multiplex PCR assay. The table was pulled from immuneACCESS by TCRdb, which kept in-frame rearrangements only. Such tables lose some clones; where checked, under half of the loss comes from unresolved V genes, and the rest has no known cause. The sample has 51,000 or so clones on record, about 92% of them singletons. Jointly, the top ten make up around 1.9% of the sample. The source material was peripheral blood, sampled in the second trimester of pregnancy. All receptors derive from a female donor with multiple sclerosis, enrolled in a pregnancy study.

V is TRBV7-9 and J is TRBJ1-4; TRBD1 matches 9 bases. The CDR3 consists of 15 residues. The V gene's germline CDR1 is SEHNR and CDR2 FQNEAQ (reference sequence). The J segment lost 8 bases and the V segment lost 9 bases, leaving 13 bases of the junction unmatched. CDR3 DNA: TGTGCCAGTGAGATACGCCCTGGGACAGGGGAAAAACTGTTTTTT. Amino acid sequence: CASEIRPGTGEKLFF.

Written as DNA, the CDR3 is TGCAGCGTTGGTCTGCGGGATCTCACAGATACGCAGTATTTT. It codes for CSVGLRDLTDTQYF. The chain uses TRBV29-1 and TRBJ2-3; TRBD2 is a possible D gene (6 bases). Germline CDR1 reads SQVTM; CDR2 reads ANQGSEA. V shed 4 bases and J shed 2 bases, with 13 bases lying between them. The CDR3 loop spans 14 amino acids.

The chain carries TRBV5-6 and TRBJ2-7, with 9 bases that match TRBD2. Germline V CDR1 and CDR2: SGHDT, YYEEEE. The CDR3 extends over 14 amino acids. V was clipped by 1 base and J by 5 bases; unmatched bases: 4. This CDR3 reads CASSLLPSGDEQYF. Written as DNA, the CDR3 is TGTGCCAGCAGCTTGTTGCCTAGCGGGGACGAGCAGTACTTC.

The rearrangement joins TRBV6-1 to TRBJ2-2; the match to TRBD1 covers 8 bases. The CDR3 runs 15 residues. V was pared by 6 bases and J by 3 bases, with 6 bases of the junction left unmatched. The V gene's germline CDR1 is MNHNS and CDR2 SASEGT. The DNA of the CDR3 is TGTGCCAGCAGATCGACAGGGGCCCACACCGGGGAGCTGTTTTTT. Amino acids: CASRSTGAHTGELFF.

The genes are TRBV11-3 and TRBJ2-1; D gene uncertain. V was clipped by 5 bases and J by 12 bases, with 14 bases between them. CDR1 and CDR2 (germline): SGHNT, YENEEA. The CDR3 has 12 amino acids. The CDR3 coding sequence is TGTGCCAGCAGCCCGCCATCGAGGAGGCAGTTCTTC. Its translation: CASSPPSRRQFF.

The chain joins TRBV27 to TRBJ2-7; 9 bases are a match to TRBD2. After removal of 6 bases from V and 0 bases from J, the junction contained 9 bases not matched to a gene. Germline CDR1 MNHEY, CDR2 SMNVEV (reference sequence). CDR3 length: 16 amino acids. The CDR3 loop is CASSQGTSRYSYEQYF. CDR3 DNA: TGTGCCAGCAGCCAAGGGACTAGCCGATACTCCTACGAGCAGTACTTC.

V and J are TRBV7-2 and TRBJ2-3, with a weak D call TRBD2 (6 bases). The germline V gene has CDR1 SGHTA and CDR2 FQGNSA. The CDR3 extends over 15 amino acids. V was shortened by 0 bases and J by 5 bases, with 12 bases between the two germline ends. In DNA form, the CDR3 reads TGTGCCAGCAGCTTAGCGCGGGGACTGGGAGATACGCAGTATTTT. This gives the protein CASSLARGLGDTQYF.

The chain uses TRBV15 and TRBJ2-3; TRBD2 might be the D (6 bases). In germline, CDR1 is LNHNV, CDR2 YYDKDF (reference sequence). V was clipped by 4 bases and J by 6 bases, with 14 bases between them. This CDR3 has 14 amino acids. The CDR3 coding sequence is TGTGCCACCAGCAATACCGGGAGATTGGATACGCAGTATTTT. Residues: CATSNTGRLDTQYF.

The CDR3 DNA reads TGTGCCAGAGGCCTAGCGGGAACCCATGGGCGGGGCAATGAGCAGTTCTTC. Its translation is CARGLAGTHGRGNEQFF. The chain links TRBV5-3 to TRBJ2-1, with 9 nucleotides matching TRBD2. TRBV5-3 is labeled an ORF, and its function is uncertain. The ends lost 7 bases at V and 6 bases at J; junction bases unmatched: 17. The CDR3 has 17 residues.

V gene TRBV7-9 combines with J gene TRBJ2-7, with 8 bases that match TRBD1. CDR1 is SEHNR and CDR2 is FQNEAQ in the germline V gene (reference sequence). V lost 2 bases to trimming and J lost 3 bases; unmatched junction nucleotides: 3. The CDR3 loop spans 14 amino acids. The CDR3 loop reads CASSLRGQGYEQYF. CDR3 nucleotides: TGTGCCAGCAGCTTACGTGGACAGGGCTACGAGCAGTACTTC.

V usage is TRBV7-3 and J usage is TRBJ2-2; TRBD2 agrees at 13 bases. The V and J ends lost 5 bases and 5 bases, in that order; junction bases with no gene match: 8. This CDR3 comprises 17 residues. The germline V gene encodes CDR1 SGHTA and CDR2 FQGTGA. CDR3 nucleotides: TGTGCCAGCAGCCCCGGGACTAGCGGGACCACGACCGGGGAGCTGTTTTTT. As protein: CASSPGTSGTTTGELFF.

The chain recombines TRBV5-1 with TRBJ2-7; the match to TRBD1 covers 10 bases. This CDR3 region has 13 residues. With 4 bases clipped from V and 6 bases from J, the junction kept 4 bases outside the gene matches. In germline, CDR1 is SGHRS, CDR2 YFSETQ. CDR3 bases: TGCGCCAGCAGCATTAGGGACAGGGGCGAGCAGTACTTC. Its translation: CASSIRDRGEQYF. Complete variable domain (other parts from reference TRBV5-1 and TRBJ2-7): KAGVTQTPRYLIKTRGQQVTLSCSPISGHRSVSWYQQTPGQGLQFLFEYFSETQRNKGNFPGRFSGRQFSNSRSEMNVSTLELGDSALYLCASSIRDRGEQYFGPGTRLTVT.

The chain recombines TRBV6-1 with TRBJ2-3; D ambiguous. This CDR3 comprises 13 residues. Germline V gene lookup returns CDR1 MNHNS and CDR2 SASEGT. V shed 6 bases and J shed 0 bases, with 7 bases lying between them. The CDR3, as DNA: TGTGCCAGCAGGTCGACTAGCACAGATACGCAGTATTTT. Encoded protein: CASRSTSTDTQYF.

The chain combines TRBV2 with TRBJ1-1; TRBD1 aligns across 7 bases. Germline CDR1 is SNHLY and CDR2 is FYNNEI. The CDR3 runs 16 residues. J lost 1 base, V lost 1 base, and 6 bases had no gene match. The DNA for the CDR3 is TGTGCCAGCAGTGAAGAGAAGGGACAGACGAACACTGAAGCTTTCTTT. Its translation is CASSEEKGQTNTEAFF.

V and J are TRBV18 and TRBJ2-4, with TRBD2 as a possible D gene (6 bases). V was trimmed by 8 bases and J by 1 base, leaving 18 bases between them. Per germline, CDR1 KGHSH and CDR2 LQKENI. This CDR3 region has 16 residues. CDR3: CASGGKRFRAKNIQYF. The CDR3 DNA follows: TGTGCCAGCGGAGGGAAGAGGTTTAGGGCCAAAAACATTCAGTACTTC.

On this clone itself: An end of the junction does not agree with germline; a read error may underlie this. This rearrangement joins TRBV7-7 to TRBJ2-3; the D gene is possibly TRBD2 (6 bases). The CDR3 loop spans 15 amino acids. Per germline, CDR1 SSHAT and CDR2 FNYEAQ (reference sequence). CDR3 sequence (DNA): TGTGCTAGCAGCTTAGGTAGCGGATTCACAGATACGCAGTATTTT. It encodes CASSLGSGFTDTQYF. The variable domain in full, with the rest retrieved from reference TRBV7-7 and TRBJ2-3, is GAGVSQSPRYKVTKRGQDVTLRCDPISSHATLYWYQQALGQGPEFLTYFNYEAQPDKSGLPSDRFSAERPEGSISTLTIQRTEQRDSAMYRCASSLGSGFTDTQYFGPGTRLTVL.

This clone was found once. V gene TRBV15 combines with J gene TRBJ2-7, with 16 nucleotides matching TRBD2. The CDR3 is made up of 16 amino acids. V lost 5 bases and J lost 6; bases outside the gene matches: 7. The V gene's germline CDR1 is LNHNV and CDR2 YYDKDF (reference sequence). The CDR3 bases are TGTGCCACCAGCCCGGGGACTAGCGGGAGGGCCGTCGAGCAGTACTTC. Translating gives CATSPGTSGRAVEQYF.

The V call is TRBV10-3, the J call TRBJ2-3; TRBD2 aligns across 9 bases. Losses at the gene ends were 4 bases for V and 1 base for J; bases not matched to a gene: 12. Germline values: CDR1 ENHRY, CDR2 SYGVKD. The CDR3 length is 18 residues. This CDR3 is CAISGRLSGSEGTDTQYF. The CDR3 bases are TGTGCCATCAGTGGCCGGCTTAGCGGGAGTGAAGGCACAGATACGCAGTATTTT.

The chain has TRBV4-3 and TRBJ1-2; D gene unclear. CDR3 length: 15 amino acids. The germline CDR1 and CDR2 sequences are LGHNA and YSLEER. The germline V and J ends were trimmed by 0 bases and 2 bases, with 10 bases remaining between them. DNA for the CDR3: TGCGCCAGCAGCCAAGATTCTCCCGGGAACTATGGCTACACCTTC. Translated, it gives CASSQDSPGNYGYTF.

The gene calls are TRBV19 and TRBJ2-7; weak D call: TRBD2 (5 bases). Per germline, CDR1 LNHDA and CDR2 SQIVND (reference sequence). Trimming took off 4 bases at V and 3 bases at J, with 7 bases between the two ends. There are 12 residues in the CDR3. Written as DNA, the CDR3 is TGTGCCAGTAGTAGAACTAGCTACGAGCAGTACTTC. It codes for CASSRTSYEQYF.

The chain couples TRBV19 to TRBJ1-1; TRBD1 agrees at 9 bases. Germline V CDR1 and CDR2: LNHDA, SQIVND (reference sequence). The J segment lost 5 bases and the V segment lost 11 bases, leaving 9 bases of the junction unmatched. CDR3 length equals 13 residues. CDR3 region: CASCGTGRTEAFF. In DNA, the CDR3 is TGTGCCTCCTGTGGGACAGGGCGAACTGAAGCTTTCTTT.

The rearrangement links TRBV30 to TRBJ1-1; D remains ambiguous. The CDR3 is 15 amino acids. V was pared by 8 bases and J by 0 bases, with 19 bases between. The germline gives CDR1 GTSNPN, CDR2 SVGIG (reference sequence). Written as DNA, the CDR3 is TGTGCCGCAAGGGAGGAGGCACCATTGAACACTGAAGCTTTCTTT. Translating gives CAAREEAPLNTEAFF. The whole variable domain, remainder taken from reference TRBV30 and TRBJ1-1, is SQTIHQWPATLVQPVGSPLSLECTVEGTSNPNLYWYRQAAGRGLQLLFYSVGIGQISSEVPQNLSASRPQDRQFILSSKKLLLSDSGFYLCAAREEAPLNTEAFFGQGTRLTVV.

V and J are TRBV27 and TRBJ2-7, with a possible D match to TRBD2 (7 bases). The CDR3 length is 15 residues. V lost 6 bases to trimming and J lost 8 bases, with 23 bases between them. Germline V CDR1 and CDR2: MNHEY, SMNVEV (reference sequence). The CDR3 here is CASSYETGGEVQQYF. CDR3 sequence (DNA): TGTGCCAGCAGCTATGAGACGGGGGGCGAGGTCCAGCAGTACTTC.